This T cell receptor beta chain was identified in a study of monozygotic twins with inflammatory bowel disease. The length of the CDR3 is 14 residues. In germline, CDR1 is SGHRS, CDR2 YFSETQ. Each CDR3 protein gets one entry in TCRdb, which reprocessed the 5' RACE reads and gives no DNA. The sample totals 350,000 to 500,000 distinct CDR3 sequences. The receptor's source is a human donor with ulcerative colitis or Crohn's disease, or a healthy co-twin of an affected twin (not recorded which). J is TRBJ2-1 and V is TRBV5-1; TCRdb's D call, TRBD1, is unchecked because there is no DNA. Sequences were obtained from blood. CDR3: CASSYDRGPYEQFF.